The 2 T cell receptor beta chains presented below share a single source sample, sequenced in a study of OX40 agonist ivuxolimab in advanced cancers. The protocol was immunoSEQ multiplex PCR, while the TCRdb copy is restricted to in-frame clones and leaves out a portion. Among around 60,000 clones listed, about 90% were seen once. Sequenced material: CD4+ or CD8+ T cells sorted from blood, taken in a trial of the OX40 agonist ivuxolimab. Receptors were obtained from an adult with an advanced solid tumor such as melanoma, head and neck, liver or kidney cancer.

This clone was seen only once. The genes are TRBV11-2 and TRBJ2-7; D perhaps matches TRBD2 (6 bases). V lost 0 bases and J lost 6, with 6 bases in between. CDR1 and CDR2 from the germline V gene are SGHAT and FQNNGV. CDR3 length: 12 residues. CDR3 DNA sequence: TGTGCCAGCAGCTTAGAGGGGGGCGAGCAGTACTTC. Residues: CASSLEGGEQYF.

V gene TRBV14 combines with J gene TRBJ2-7, with D possibly being TRBD2 (7 bases). With 4 bases removed from V and 6 bases from J, the gap between germline ends came to 19 bases. This CDR3 is 15 amino acids long. Germline values: CDR1 SGHDN, CDR2 FVKESK. The CDR3 loop is CASSLGGQARGEQYF. The CDR3 region has the DNA TGTGCCAGCAGCCTCGGGGGGCAGGCCCGGGGCGAGCAGTACTTC.